This T cell receptor (beta chain) was observed in a study of beta chain features in type 1 diabetes. Study information: Healthy donors and patients had similar age, gender and cell yields.

The CDR3 has 15 amino acids. V lost 1 base and J lost 3; bases outside the gene matches: 4. The germline V gene has CDR1 MGHDK and CDR2 SYGVNS. Sequencing targeted expressed TCRB transcripts, as all isolated RNA had been reverse transcribed. Measured with immunoSEQ multiplex PCR; TCRdb has only the in-frame clones, and not every one. The sample records some 900,000 clones, roughly a sixth being singletons. The study's findings and limits: The question left open here concerned HLA type influencing TCRB rearrangement.

Cell sorting via CD45RO/CCR7/CD25/CD127/CD95/CD27 was performed to obtain CD4+ naive, central memory, regulatory and stem cell-like memory cells. This clone was picked up a small number of times. Its specificity is unknown. The receptor was isolated from a woman aged 18 to 35 in good health. Source material: naive CD4+ T cells from blood. This rearrangement joins TRBV25-1 to TRBJ2-3; 7 nucleotides line up with TRBD1. CDR3 region: CASSESGTATDTQYF. The CDR3 nucleotides read TGTGCCAGCAGTGAATCGGGGACAGCTACAGATACGCAGTATTTT.